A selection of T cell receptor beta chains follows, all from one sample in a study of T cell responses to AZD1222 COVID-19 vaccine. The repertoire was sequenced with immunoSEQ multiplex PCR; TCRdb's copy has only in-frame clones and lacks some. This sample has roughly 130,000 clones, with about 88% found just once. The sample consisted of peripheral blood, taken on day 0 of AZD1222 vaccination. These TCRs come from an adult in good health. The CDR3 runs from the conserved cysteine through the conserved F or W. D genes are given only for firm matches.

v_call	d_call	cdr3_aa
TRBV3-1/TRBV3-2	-	CASSQETGRRGNTIYF
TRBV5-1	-	CASSLAVSSYEQYF
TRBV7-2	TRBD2	CASSVGLAGGGYNEQFF
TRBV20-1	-	CSVELRSEQYF
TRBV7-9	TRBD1	CASSTTGGDGYTF
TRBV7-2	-	CASSLARGNEQFF
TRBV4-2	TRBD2	CASSQDRAPGGKHEQYF
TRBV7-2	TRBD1	CASSRDRGRPEQYF
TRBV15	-	CATSRGRDGNTEAFF
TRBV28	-	CASSLPGRLMNTEAFF
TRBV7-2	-	CASSLTSVSNQPQHF
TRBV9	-	CASSRGGTEAFF
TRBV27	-	CASSFPDRPDDSPLHF
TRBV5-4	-	CASSLRGIEPQHF
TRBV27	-	CASTAGGRNAEAFF
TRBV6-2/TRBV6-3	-	CASSYQPLASSYNEQFF
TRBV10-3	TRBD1	CAIRGNRGNEQFF
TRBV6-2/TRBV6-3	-	CASSPGTYQPQHF
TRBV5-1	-	CASSWTDGPFYEQYF
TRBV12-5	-	CASGSSRDEQYF
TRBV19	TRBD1	CASNDRAYSNQPQHF
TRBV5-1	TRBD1	CASSVAGQGSTGELFF
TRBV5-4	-	CASSSRQGGVTNEKLFF
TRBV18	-	CASSPPGTAPYEQYF
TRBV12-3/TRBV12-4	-	CASTLRTTDTQYF
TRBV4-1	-	CASSQDGGQNQETQYF
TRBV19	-	CASSSRGSPTYEQYF
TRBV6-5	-	CASSPQGSEYEQYF
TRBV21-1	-	CASSKGLATSRRFEQYF
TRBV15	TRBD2	CATSRGSGGGSTDTQYF
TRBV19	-	CASSIALITDTQYF
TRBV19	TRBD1	CASRAGTGGATDTQYF
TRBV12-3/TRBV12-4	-	CASRPPGNTIYF
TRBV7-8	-	CASSLAEAARGYTF
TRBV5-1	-	CASSLAIMETQYF